The clone carrying this TCR beta chain was picked up a small number of times. The antigen remains undetermined. These data are taken from a study of T-cell reconstitution after alpha-beta-depleted transplantation in children. During its preparation, the TCRbeta library received unique molecular identifiers. MiXCR, applied by TCRdb to the PCR reads, yields one record per CDR3 protein. The table records 700,000 to 950,000 distinct CDR3 sequences, approximately 15% of them present only once. Findings and limits, study-wide: From surviving recipient T cells and thymic progenitors came the high day-60 TCRbeta diversity observed in some patients. T-cell counts and diversity at one year following transplant were attributed mainly to newly produced T cells. Several hundred rapidly expanded clones from non-depleted graft cells reportedly supplied alpha-beta T cells about two months post-transplant.

This receptor was obtained from a male patient between 5 and 17 years old who had a stem cell transplant for acute lymphoblastic leukemia, so the T cells may come from the graft donor. Sequences were derived from PBMCs, mostly from graft donor cells, sampled 360 days after TCRalphabeta/CD19-depleted stem cell transplant.

CDR3 bases: TGTGCCAGCAGCTGGGGACCTAAGTACGAGCAGTACTTC. This translates into CASSWGPKYEQYF. The V call is TRBV7-9, the J call TRBJ2-7, with D perhaps matching TRBD1 or TRBD2 (5 bases each). CDR3 length: 13 residues. The germline gives CDR1 SEHNR, CDR2 FQNEAQ (reference sequence). V gave up 4 bases and J gave up 4 bases, with 11 bases separating them.